This is a list of T cell receptor beta chains from one sample in a study of cytomegalovirus exposure and HLA in healthy donors. Some clones are missing from TCRdb's copy, which holds only in-frame ones; the method was immunoSEQ multiplex PCR. The top ten hold 2.1% of the sample, which has around 100,000 clones, about 66% seen once. The specimen sequenced was PBMCs. All receptors come from a man aged 25-45 years in good health and CMV-seronegative. Both conserved end residues are trimmed from each CDR3.

j_call	v_call	cdr3_aa
TRBJ1-1	TRBV30	AWTTEVKNTEAF
TRBJ1-5	TRBV6-6	ASSTRGLNQPQH
TRBJ2-2	TRBV27	ASSSRGGRGYGELF
TRBJ2-2	TRBV5-1	ASSLPATANTGELF
TRBJ2-7	TRBV4-3	ASSQGVAGGSYEQY
TRBJ1-5	TRBV28	ASRGGRGPSNQPQH
TRBJ1-5	TRBV7-9	ASSKRTGDSNQPQH
TRBJ1-5	TRBV6-5	ASSLTTTQPQH
TRBJ2-1	TRBV27	ASSKTQNRVSAYNEQF
TRBJ2-1	TRBV5-1	ASSREDGSSYNEQF
TRBJ1-5	TRBV5-4	ASSLDGGQGNQPQH
TRBJ2-7	TRBV7-6	ASTPGWGDNEQY
TRBJ2-7	TRBV9	ASSFGGTAYEQY
TRBJ2-5	TRBV9	ASSVQGGETQY
TRBJ2-5	TRBV9	ASSPWAFETQY
TRBJ1-2	TRBV4-3	ASSQDRGTGDYGYT
TRBJ1-1	TRBV7-9	ASRESKQGGTEAF
TRBJ2-1	TRBV2	ASSEVLSSMVSNEQF
TRBJ1-1	TRBV7-9	ASSLAGTNQAF
TRBJ1-6	TRBV28	ASSLFGDSPLH
TRBJ2-7	TRBV10-3	AIQQGALNEQY
TRBJ1-1	TRBV5-4	ASSLTQGGTEAF
TRBJ2-7	TRBV19	ASSTLAGFYEQY
TRBJ1-3	TRBV30	AWRVGGSRNTIY
TRBJ1-1	TRBV30	AWSVARGAF
TRBJ2-5	TRBV5-1	ASSSLTSGQETQY
TRBJ2-7	TRBV4-1	ASSQVMGQGAYEQY
TRBJ1-3	TRBV27	ASSPSPTRGPGNTIY
TRBJ2-1	TRBV7-9	ASSLYPGQGAGEQF
TRBJ2-7	TRBV19	ASSIDPGHSYEQY
TRBJ1-1	TRBV4-3	ASSQAIWQGQTEAF
TRBJ1-4	TRBV7-9	ASNWGSATNEKLF
TRBJ1-2	TRBV29-1	SVEVGTGGYT
TRBJ2-7	TRBV4-3	ASSQDRGSYEQY
TRBJ1-5	TRBV29-1	STKQGGQPQH
TRBJ1-5	TRBV15	ATSRLGAHSNQPQH
TRBJ2-7	TRBV12-5	ASGPGEGANEQY
TRBJ2-7	TRBV6-1	ASSRRYEQY
TRBJ2-1	TRBV30	AWSGVRDRASQSSYNEQF
TRBJ2-7	TRBV6-4	ASSEREGPYEQY
TRBJ1-2	TRBV6-5	ASLTGAGGYT
TRBJ1-4	TRBV28	ASRSFPGTGGAGNEKLF
TRBJ2-7	TRBV28	ASSGIQYRGSSYEQY
TRBJ1-4	TRBV28	ASSHRGRGEKLF
TRBJ1-4	TRBV11-2	ASSWKATGEKLF
TRBJ2-7	TRBV4-3	ASSHDRSYEQY
TRBJ1-1	TRBV6-5	ASSYAGGLNTEAF
TRBJ2-7	TRBV2	ASSRQGITYEQY
TRBJ1-6	TRBV5-4	ASSNRDQGSPLH
TRBJ1-1	TRBV29-1	SVAGTGALGTEAF
TRBJ1-2	TRBV28	ASSSPPGNRNGYT
TRBJ2-7	TRBV18	ASSPTGQSLGEQY
TRBJ1-5	TRBV6-5	ASSLSVNSNQPQH
TRBJ1-6	TRBV7-6	ASSSDRALSPLH
TRBJ2-7	TRBV27	ASSLNRYYEQY
TRBJ2-7	TRBV27	ASSYLAGRHEQY
TRBJ2-1	TRBV9	ASSVAFGTVDNEQF
TRBJ2-5	TRBV6-5	ASSYSTGQETQY
TRBJ1-1	TRBV29-1	SVEDLAEAF